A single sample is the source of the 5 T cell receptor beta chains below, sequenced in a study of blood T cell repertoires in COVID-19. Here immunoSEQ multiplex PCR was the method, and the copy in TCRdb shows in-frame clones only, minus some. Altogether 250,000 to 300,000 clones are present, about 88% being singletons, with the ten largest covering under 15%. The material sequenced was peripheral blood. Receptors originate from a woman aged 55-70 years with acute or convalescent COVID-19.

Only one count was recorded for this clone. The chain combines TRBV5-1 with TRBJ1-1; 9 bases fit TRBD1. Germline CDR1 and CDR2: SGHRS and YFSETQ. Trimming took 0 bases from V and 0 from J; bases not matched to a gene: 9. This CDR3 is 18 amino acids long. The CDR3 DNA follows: TGCGCCAGCAGCTTGGCCCCAAGGGACAGGGTTGTGAACACTGAAGCTTTCTTT. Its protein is CASSLAPRDRVVNTEAFF.

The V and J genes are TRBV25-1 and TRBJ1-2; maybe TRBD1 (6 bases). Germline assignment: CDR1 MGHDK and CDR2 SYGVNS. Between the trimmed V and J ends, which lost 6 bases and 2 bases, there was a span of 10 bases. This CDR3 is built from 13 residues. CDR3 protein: CASSSTGNYGYTF. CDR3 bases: TGTGCCAGCAGCTCAACAGGGAACTATGGCTACACCTTC.

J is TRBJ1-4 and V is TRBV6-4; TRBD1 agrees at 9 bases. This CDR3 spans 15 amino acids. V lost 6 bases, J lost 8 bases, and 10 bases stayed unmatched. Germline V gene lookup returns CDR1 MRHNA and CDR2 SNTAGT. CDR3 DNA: TGTGCCAGCAGACAACAGGGGGCTCAACGGGAAAAACTGTTTTTT. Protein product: CASRQQGAQREKLFF.

The CDR3 region has the DNA TGCAGCGCGGGCCATGGCGGGGAGACCCAGTACTTC. Its protein is CSAGHGGETQYF. The gene calls are TRBV29-1 and TRBJ2-5, with a weak D call TRBD2 (5 bases). Trimming cost V 7 bases and J 5 bases, with 14 bases left between them. CDR1 and CDR2 from the germline V gene are SQVTM and ANQGSEA. CDR3 length: 12 residues.

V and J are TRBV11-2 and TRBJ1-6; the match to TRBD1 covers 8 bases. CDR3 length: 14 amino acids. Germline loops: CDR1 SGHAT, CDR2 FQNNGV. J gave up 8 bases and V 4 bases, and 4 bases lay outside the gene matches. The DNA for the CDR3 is TGTGCCAGCAGCTCGGGACAGGCACATTCACCCCTCCACTTT. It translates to CASSSGQAHSPLHF.